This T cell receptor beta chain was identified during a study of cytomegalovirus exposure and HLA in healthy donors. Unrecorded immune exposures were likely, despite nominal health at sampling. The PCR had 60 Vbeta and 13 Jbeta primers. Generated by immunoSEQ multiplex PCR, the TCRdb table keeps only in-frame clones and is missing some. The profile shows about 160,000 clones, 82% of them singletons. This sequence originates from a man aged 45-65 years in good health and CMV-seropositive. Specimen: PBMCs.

This chain's CDR3 is CASSSSGQSNYGYTF. In DNA form, the CDR3 reads TGTGCCAGTAGTTCATCCGGACAGTCTAACTATGGCTACACCTTC. The chain uses TRBV19 and TRBJ1-2, with D perhaps matching TRBD1 (6 bases). Germline CDR1 LNHDA, CDR2 SQIVND (reference sequence). This CDR3 spans 15 amino acids. V was cut by 5 bases and J by 0 bases, with 13 bases left in between.